This TCR beta chain was obtained from a study of cytomegalovirus exposure and HLA in healthy donors. Germline CDR1 is MNHEY and CDR2 is SVGAGI. The V end lost 6 bases, the J end lost 1 base, and 9 bases lay between the germline ends. The CDR3 covers 13 residues. PCR was performed using 60 Vbeta and 13 Jbeta primers. TCRdb's copy holds only in-frame clones and misses some; the assay was immunoSEQ multiplex PCR. The profile covers 40,000 to 55,000 clones, with 81% appearing a single time and over 2% taken by the ten largest. This TCR was recovered from a boy aged 5 to 17 in good health and CMV-seropositive. Source material: PBMCs. This rearrangement joins TRBV6-5 to TRBJ1-1; D ambiguous. CDR3 bases: TGTGCCAGCAGGACGCGGGGGAACACTGAAGCTTTCTTT. This translates into CASRTRGNTEAFF.